The present T cell receptor beta chain was sequenced within a study of pediatric ulcerative colitis. The germline V and J ends were trimmed by 3 bases and 6 bases, with 11 bases remaining between them. The germline V gene has CDR1 GTSNPN and CDR2 SVGIG (reference sequence). The CDR3 extends over 12 amino acids. Clones were read by immunoSEQ multiplex PCR, and TCRdb kept only the in-frame ones, dropping some. This table has around 36,000 clones, around 80% appearing once. This clone was recorded a few times. What it binds is unknown. The rectum was sampled with one to two pinch biopsies at colonoscopy. Overall study results and limits: All ulcerative colitis patients, but no controls, carried a couple of rectal clonotypes.

The sequenced sample was gut tissue. This chain links TRBV30 with TRBJ1-1, with D perhaps matching TRBD1 (6 bases). This TCR was sampled from a boy aged 5 to 17 with mild ulcerative colitis. The CDR3 loop is CAWSYRVAEAFF. The CDR3 nucleotides are TGTGCCTGGAGCTACAGGGTCGCTGAAGCTTTCTTT.